A selection of T cell receptor beta chains follows, all from one sample in a study of cytomegalovirus exposure and HLA in healthy donors. This table comes from immunoSEQ multiplex PCR, and its TCRdb copy is limited to in-frame clones, with some not included. The table records 150,000 to 180,000 clones, 80% of them present only once. Sequencing was done on a sample of PBMCs. The receptors derive from a man aged 25 to 40 in good health and CMV-seropositive. Each CDR3 is given with its conserved first and last residue. Fields, in order: clone size, V gene, D gene, J gene, CDR3 protein, CDR3 DNA. The D gene is left open where the match is weak. Rows may omit the clone size; those that give it use once, few, many or a size class.

clone_size: .; v_call: TRBV7-8; d_call: .; j_call: TRBJ2-1; cdr3_aa: CASSPADEQFF; cdr3_nt: TGTGCCAGCAGCCCGGCGGATGAGCAGTTCTTC
clone_size: .; v_call: TRBV11-2; d_call: .; j_call: TRBJ2-2; cdr3_aa: CASSLLSGSNTGELFF; cdr3_nt: TGTGCCAGCAGCTTGCTAAGCGGGTCTAACACCGGGGAGCTGTTTTTT
clone_size: few; v_call: TRBV5-1; d_call: .; j_call: TRBJ1-1; cdr3_aa: CASSLSGRNTEAFF; cdr3_nt: TGCGCCAGCAGCTTGTCAGGAAGGAACACTGAAGCTTTCTTT
clone_size: .; v_call: TRBV29-1; d_call: .; j_call: TRBJ2-1; cdr3_aa: CSVRGRNFGEQFF; cdr3_nt: TGCAGCGTTAGAGGGAGGAATTTTGGTGAGCAGTTCTTC
clone_size: .; v_call: TRBV7-3; d_call: .; j_call: TRBJ2-7; cdr3_aa: CASSIDGTPGSEQYF; cdr3_nt: TGTGCCAGCAGCATAGACGGGACACCCGGCAGCGAGCAGTACTTC
clone_size: .; v_call: TRBV28; d_call: .; j_call: TRBJ1-5; cdr3_aa: CASSRGLLEPQHF; cdr3_nt: TGTGCCAGCAGTCGTGGGCTTCTGGAGCCCCAGCATTTT
clone_size: .; v_call: TRBV5-6; d_call: .; j_call: TRBJ2-7; cdr3_aa: CASSAGTNYEQYF; cdr3_nt: TGTGCCAGCAGCGCCGGGACAAACTACGAGCAGTACTTC
clone_size: .; v_call: TRBV19; d_call: .; j_call: TRBJ2-6; cdr3_aa: CASSIPGAGANVLTF; cdr3_nt: TGTGCCAGTAGTATTCCAGGGGCCGGGGCCAACGTCCTGACTTTC
clone_size: .; v_call: TRBV5-8; d_call: .; j_call: TRBJ1-2; cdr3_aa: CASRFQGRYGYTF; cdr3_nt: TGTGCCAGCAGATTTCAGGGCCGGTATGGCTACACCTTC
clone_size: .; v_call: TRBV7-2; d_call: .; j_call: TRBJ2-1; cdr3_aa: CASSLALRQYNEQFF; cdr3_nt: TGTGCCAGCAGCTTAGCACTTCGACAGTACAATGAGCAGTTCTTC
clone_size: .; v_call: TRBV11-2; d_call: .; j_call: TRBJ2-7; cdr3_aa: CASSLAPGRYEQYF; cdr3_nt: TGTGCCAGCAGCTTAGCCCCAGGGCGCTACGAGCAGTACTTC
clone_size: .; v_call: TRBV15; d_call: TRBD2; j_call: TRBJ2-1; cdr3_aa: CATSRDSIAGSYNEQFF; cdr3_nt: TGTGCCACCAGCAGGGATAGCATAGCGGGCTCCTACAATGAGCAGTTCTTC
clone_size: .; v_call: TRBV10-3; d_call: .; j_call: TRBJ2-7; cdr3_aa: CAISAGTFSYEQYF; cdr3_nt: TGTGCCATCAGCGCCGGGACATTCTCCTACGAGCAGTACTTC
clone_size: few; v_call: TRBV27; d_call: .; j_call: TRBJ2-7; cdr3_aa: CASSSRVITEQYF; cdr3_nt: TGTGCCAGCAGTTCCAGGGTAATAACCGAGCAGTACTTC
clone_size: .; v_call: TRBV30; d_call: TRBD2; j_call: TRBJ2-7; cdr3_aa: CACTGVSRGSSYEQYF; cdr3_nt: TGTGCCTGCACAGGTGTCTCGCGGGGGAGCTCCTACGAGCAGTACTTC
clone_size: .; v_call: TRBV12-5; d_call: TRBD1; j_call: TRBJ1-4; cdr3_aa: CASGSENRGRTNEKLFF; cdr3_nt: TGTGCTAGTGGTTCCGAAAACAGGGGGCGAACTAATGAAAAACTGTTTTTT
clone_size: .; v_call: TRBV5-1; d_call: .; j_call: TRBJ2-3; cdr3_aa: CASSLGPLGSASTDTQYF; cdr3_nt: TGCGCCAGCAGCTTGGGTCCCCTTGGGAGCGCGAGCACAGATACGCAGTATTTT
clone_size: .; v_call: TRBV6-5; d_call: .; j_call: TRBJ2-5; cdr3_aa: CASSYARGETQYF; cdr3_nt: TGTGCCAGCAGTTACGCACGGGGGGAGACCCAGTACTTC
clone_size: .; v_call: TRBV4-1; d_call: TRBD1; j_call: TRBJ1-4; cdr3_aa: CASSPGGTAFNEKLFF; cdr3_nt: TGCGCCAGCAGCCCCGGAGGGACAGCGTTTAATGAAAAACTGTTTTTT
clone_size: .; v_call: TRBV27; d_call: TRBD1; j_call: TRBJ2-7; cdr3_aa: CASSVQGATYEQYF; cdr3_nt: TGTGCCAGCAGTGTCCAGGGGGCGACCTACGAGCAGTACTTC
clone_size: .; v_call: TRBV30; d_call: TRBD1; j_call: TRBJ2-3; cdr3_aa: CAWSIGQGTDTQYF; cdr3_nt: TGTGCCTGGAGTATAGGACAGGGGACAGATACGCAGTATTTT
clone_size: few; v_call: TRBV4-2; d_call: TRBD2; j_call: TRBJ2-2; cdr3_aa: CASSYKVNLAGGTNTGELFF; cdr3_nt: TGTGCCAGCAGCTACAAAGTAAATCTAGCGGGAGGGACCAACACCGGGGAGCTGTTTTTT
clone_size: .; v_call: TRBV18; d_call: TRBD2; j_call: TRBJ2-7; cdr3_aa: CASSFVSGRADEQYF; cdr3_nt: TGTGCCAGCTCATTCGTTAGCGGGAGGGCCGATGAGCAGTACTTC
clone_size: .; v_call: TRBV27; d_call: TRBD1; j_call: TRBJ2-7; cdr3_aa: CASSPHPGQGDTNEQYF; cdr3_nt: TGTGCCAGCAGTCCGCATCCCGGACAGGGGGACACGAACGAGCAGTACTTC
clone_size: .; v_call: TRBV6-1; d_call: .; j_call: TRBJ2-7; cdr3_aa: CASSDEATVQYF; cdr3_nt: TGTGCCAGCAGTGACGAGGCTACGGTGCAGTACTTC
clone_size: .; v_call: TRBV7-6; d_call: .; j_call: TRBJ1-5; cdr3_aa: CASSLFRAPGQPQHF; cdr3_nt: TGTGCCAGCAGCTTATTCAGGGCTCCCGGGCAGCCCCAGCATTTT
clone_size: once; v_call: TRBV5-4; d_call: .; j_call: TRBJ2-1; cdr3_aa: CASSFRDTEVDEQFF; cdr3_nt: TGTGCCAGCAGCTTCCGGGACACCGAAGTCGATGAGCAGTTCTTC
clone_size: .; v_call: TRBV19; d_call: TRBD2; j_call: TRBJ2-1; cdr3_aa: CASTRGSSYNEQFF; cdr3_nt: TGTGCCAGTACCCGCGGGAGCTCCTACAATGAGCAGTTCTTC
clone_size: .; v_call: TRBV5-4; d_call: TRBD1; j_call: TRBJ2-5; cdr3_aa: CASSPGTEYKETQYF; cdr3_nt: TGTGCCAGCAGCCCCGGGACAGAATACAAAGAGACCCAGTACTTC